Presented here are 26 T cell receptor beta chains from one specimen sequenced in a study of response to subunit inactivated influenza vaccine. TCRdb itself ran the RT-PCR reads through MiXCR, one entry per CDR3 protein. This sample carries under 200,000 distinct CDR3 sequences, approximately 12% of them seen once, and the ten largest clones take around 32%. The data also belong to a second study, concerning T cells expressing NK-cell markers. As that study records: TCR beta cDNA was made by 5'RACE template switching with UMIs.

This specimen was CD8+ T cells sorted from PBMCs, taken 11 to 12 days after vaccination. The receptors shown here come from a man in his forties or fifties who received an inactivated influenza vaccine.

The CDR3 bases are TGTGCCAGCACCGTAGCGGGGGGGCAGGGGAATGAGCAGTTCTTC. Its translation is CASTVAGGQGNEQFF. The chain links TRBV27 to TRBJ2-1, with 11 bases identical to TRBD2. This CDR3 comprises 15 residues. Germline V gene sequence: CDR1 MNHEY, CDR2 SMNVEV (reference sequence). After removal of 7 bases from V and 7 bases from J, the junction contained 9 bases not matched to a gene.

The chain combines TRBV4-2 with TRBJ1-2, with unresolved D. V lost 1 base to trimming and J lost 9 bases, with 21 bases between them. Germline CDR1 reads LGHNA; CDR2 reads YNFKEQ. This CDR3 is built from 16 residues. This chain's CDR3 is CASSQGSVRYKGSYTF. The CDR3 bases are TGTGCCAGCAGCCAAGGAAGTGTCAGATACAAAGGGAGCTACACCTTC.

The rearrangement links TRBV21-1 to TRBJ2-7. TRBV21-1 has pseudogene status. The CDR3 length is 11 residues. CDR3 region: CARQTPYEQYF. In DNA, the CDR3 is TGTGCCAGGCAGACCCCCTACGAGCAGTACTTC.

The V gene is TRBV27, the J gene TRBJ2-2, with a tentative D call TRBD2 (6 bases). Germline V gene data show CDR1 as MNHEY and CDR2 as SMNVEV (reference sequence). The CDR3 has 16 amino acids. The V and J ends lost 8 bases and 2 bases respectively, with 18 bases between them. The chain's CDR3 is CASVHVGGLNTGELFF. Written as DNA, the CDR3 is TGTGCCAGCGTTCATGTCGGGGGTCTTAACACCGGGGAGCTGTTTTTT.

In this sample, this clonotype turned up a few times. V is TRBV28 and J is TRBJ2-1; TRBD1 matches at 7 bases. This CDR3 is built from 14 residues. Per the germline V gene, CDR1 is MDHEN and CDR2 is SYDVKM. Trimming at V came to 6 bases and at J to 3 bases, leaving 5 bases not matched to a gene. CDR3 coding DNA: TGTGCCAGCAGGCCTGGACAGGACTACAATGAGCAGTTCTTC. Encoded protein: CASRPGQDYNEQFF.

The chain joins TRBV4-1 to TRBJ2-7, with 7 bases identical to TRBD1. This CDR3 has 15 amino acids. V shed 4 bases, J shed 3 bases, and the junction held 9 bases outside the gene matches. CDR1 MGHRA and CDR2 YSYEKL come from the germline V gene. The CDR3: CASSREDRSVYEQYF. CDR3 DNA sequence: TGCGCCAGCAGCCGAGAGGACAGGTCCGTCTACGAGCAGTACTTC.

This clonotype was detected once. This chain connects TRBV28 to TRBJ1-6, with D possibly TRBD1 on 6 matching bases. This CDR3 has 13 amino acids. Germline lookup yields CDR1 MDHEN and CDR2 SYDVKM. Trimming cost V 7 bases and J 9 bases, with 13 bases left between them. As DNA, the CDR3 is TGTGCCAGCACCCCCCAACAGGGTTCACCCCTCCACTTT. As protein: CASTPQQGSPLHF.

This clonotype showed up many times. The chain recombines TRBV5-1 with TRBJ1-2; D ambiguous. This CDR3 has 12 amino acids. CDR1 SGHRS and CDR2 YFSETQ come from the germline V gene. Deletions cut 6 bases from V and 1 base from J, with 7 bases between. CDR3 loop: CASTTDNYGYTF. CDR3 sequence (DNA): TGCGCCAGCACCACAGATAACTATGGCTACACCTTC.

J is TRBJ2-7 and V is TRBV10-2, with 9 bases that match TRBD1. Germline CDR1 WSHSY, CDR2 SAAADI. The CDR3 is made up of 16 amino acids. V shed 6 bases, J shed 2 bases, and the junction held 11 bases outside the gene matches. The CDR3 region has the DNA TGCGCCAGCAGCGGAACGGGACAGGGTAATCCCTACGAGCAGTACTTC. Translating it yields CASSGTGQGNPYEQYF.

This clonotype was seen more than once but under ten times. The J gene is TRBJ1-3, the V gene TRBV24-1; possible D gene TRBD1, 5 bases. Germline CDR1 KGHDR, CDR2 SFDVKD. Deletions cut 9 bases from V and 0 bases from J, with 11 bases between. The CDR3 covers 14 residues. CDR3 region: CATAAGDSGNTIYF. The CDR3 DNA is TGTGCCACCGCAGCGGGGGACTCTGGAAACACCATATATTTT.

This rearrangement joins TRBV10-2 to TRBJ1-1; D not certain. The V end was cut by 3 bases, the J end by 1 base, with 6 bases between. The germline V gene has CDR1 WSHSY and CDR2 SAAADI. The CDR3 is 13 amino acids. The CDR3 bases are TGCGCCAGCAGTGATTCGAGGAACACTGAAGCTTTCTTT. Translating gives CASSDSRNTEAFF.

The chain combines TRBV4-1 with TRBJ1-4; no clear D gene. CDR1 is MGHRA and CDR2 is YSYEKL in the germline V gene. The CDR3 consists of 15 residues. The V end was cut by 2 bases, the J end by 4 bases, with 11 bases between. This CDR3 is CASSQPDGYNEKLFF. The CDR3 nucleotides are TGCGCCAGCAGCCAACCGGACGGCTATAATGAAAAACTGTTTTTT.

This chain uses TRBV12-3 or TRBV12-4 with TRBJ2-3; D remains ambiguous. The CDR3 length is 12 residues. Trimming removed 1 base at V and 5 bases at J, with 4 bases between. CDR3 nucleotides: TGTGCCAGCAGTTTAGTGTTAGATACGCAGTATTTT. It yields the protein CASSLVLDTQYF.

The rearrangement joins TRBV29-1 to TRBJ1-1, with 7 nucleotides matching TRBD1. Germline CDR1 reads SQVTM; CDR2 reads ANQGSEA. The CDR3 runs 15 residues. V lost 6 bases, J lost 0 bases, and 10 bases stayed unmatched. The CDR3 DNA is TGCAGCGTCGACAGGGACCTCAATTTGAACACTGAAGCTTTCTTT. Amino acids: CSVDRDLNLNTEAFF.

This clonotype came up a few times. The rearrangement joins TRBV7-2 to TRBJ1-1; D call uncertain. The CDR3 runs to 15 residues. Trimming took 2 bases from V and 1 from J, leaving 11 bases between them. From germline, CDR1 is SGHTA and CDR2 FQGNSA. CDR3 protein: CASSLPMGGNTEAFF. In DNA form, the CDR3 reads TGTGCCAGCAGCTTACCCATGGGCGGGAACACTGAAGCTTTCTTT.

The rearrangement uses TRBV7-2 and TRBJ2-5; TRBD2 aligns across 10 bases. There are 16 residues in the CDR3. The V gene end was trimmed by 5 bases and the J gene end by 4 bases; junction bases not matched to a gene: 10. The germline V gene has CDR1 SGHTA and CDR2 FQGNSA. This CDR3 is CASSPGAGGPGETQYF. The CDR3 bases are TGTGCCAGCAGCCCCGGAGCGGGAGGGCCCGGAGAGACCCAGTACTTC.

This clonotype appeared many times. V usage is TRBV14 and J usage is TRBJ1-2; D call uncertain. The CDR3 runs 15 residues. Trimming took off 0 bases at V and 4 bases at J, with 12 bases between the two ends. CDR1 is SGHDN and CDR2 is FVKESK in the germline V gene. The CDR3 bases are TGTGCCAGCAGCCAAGATGTCGGGTTTTCCTATGGCTACACCTTC. It translates to CASSQDVGFSYGYTF.

V gene TRBV7-6 combines with J gene TRBJ2-7; 9 positions agree with TRBD2. Germline trimming cut 3 bases from V and 7 bases from J; bases unmatched to any gene: 4. CDR3 size: 13 residues. CDR1 SGHVS and CDR2 FNYEAQ come from the germline V gene. CDR3 protein: CASSFNSGGEQYF. In DNA form, the CDR3 reads TGTGCCAGCAGCTTTAATAGCGGGGGAGAGCAGTACTTC.

This chain links TRBV11-2 with TRBJ2-2; TRBD2 aligns across 8 bases. The V gene end was trimmed by 0 bases and the J gene end by 7 bases; junction bases not matched to a gene: 10. This CDR3 region has 17 residues. Germline assignment: CDR1 SGHAT and CDR2 FQNNGV. The CDR3 loop is CASSLEVLAALGGELFF. The CDR3 region has the DNA TGTGCCAGCAGCTTAGAGGTACTAGCGGCCCTGGGCGGGGAGCTGTTTTTT.

In its sample, this clonotype was seen once. The chain has TRBV7-9 and TRBJ2-7; D may correspond to TRBD1 or TRBD2 (5 bases each). CDR1 SEHNR and CDR2 FQNEAQ come from the germline V gene (reference sequence). V lost 9 bases and J 2 bases, leaving 11 bases between the germline ends. The CDR3 runs 12 residues. The CDR3 spells CASRDAAYEQYF. CDR3 coding DNA: TGTGCCAGTAGGGACGCGGCCTACGAGCAGTACTTC. The entire variable domain, with the rest obtained from reference TRBV7-9 and TRBJ2-7, is as follows: DTGVSQNPRHKITKRGQNVTFRCDPISEHNRLYWYRQTLGQGPEFLTYFQNEAQLEKSRLLSDRFSAERPKGSFSTLEIQRTEQGDSAMYLCASRDAAYEQYFGPGTRLTVT.

This clonotype was seen a few times. This chain joins TRBV20-1 and TRBJ2-7; D is uncertain. The CDR3 sequence is 14 residues long. V lost 0 bases and J lost 2, with 11 bases in between. CDR1 DFQATT and CDR2 SNEGSKA come from the germline V gene (reference sequence). The CDR3 is CSAREVGTAYEQYF. The CDR3, as DNA: TGCAGTGCTAGAGAGGTGGGCACCGCCTACGAGCAGTACTTC.

Remarks on this clonotype: Germline is not matched at one junction end, which may reflect a read error. The rearrangement uses TRBV13 and TRBJ2-7, with a possible D match to TRBD2 (5 bases). Germline CDR1 reads PRHDT; CDR2 reads FYEKMQ (reference sequence). The CDR3 length is 11 residues. The CDR3 is CASSVGGEQYF. CDR3 coding DNA: TGTGCCAGCAGCGTAGGAGGTGAGCAGTACTTC. The variable domain in full, completed from reference TRBV13 and TRBJ2-7, reads AAGVIQSPRHLIKEKRETATLKCYPIPRHDTVYWYQQGPGQDPQFLISFYEKMQSDKGSIPDRFSAQQFSDYHSELNMSSLELGDSALYFCASSVGGEQYFGPGTRLTVT.

This clonotype has ten or more counts. The J gene is TRBJ2-1, the V gene TRBV6-1, with D possibly TRBD2 on 5 matching bases. Trimming took off 4 bases at V and 0 bases at J, with 13 bases between the two ends. CDR1 is MNHNS, CDR2 SASEGT, per germline. The CDR3 is 16 amino acids. The DNA of the CDR3 is TGTGCCAGCAGTGTCGGATGGAGGAGCTCCTACAATGAGCAGTTCTTC. It encodes CASSVGWRSSYNEQFF.

The chain carries TRBV20-1 and TRBJ2-6; D is undetermined. CDR3 size: 15 residues. V dropped 3 bases and J dropped 0 bases, with 9 bases sitting between them. Germline lookup yields CDR1 DFQATT and CDR2 SNEGSKA (reference sequence). The CDR3 coding sequence is TGCAGTGCTAGGGGTCTGCCCTCTGGGGCCAACGTCCTGACTTTC. Encoded protein: CSARGLPSGANVLTF.

V gene TRBV6-5 combines with J gene TRBJ2-7; 7 bases align to TRBD1. The V segment lost 0 bases and the J segment 4 bases; nucleotides outside the gene matches: 6. CDR3 length: 15 residues. Germline values: CDR1 MNHEY, CDR2 SVGAGI. The CDR3 coding sequence is TGTGCCAGCAGTTACTCCACAGGGGAAGTTTACGAGCAGTACTTC. As protein: CASSYSTGEVYEQYF.

This chain's CDR3 is CASSVGSSYNEQFF. The CDR3 DNA reads as TGTGCCAGCAGTGTGGGGAGCTCCTACAATGAGCAGTTCTTC. This sequence joins TRBV27 and TRBJ2-1; D is possibly TRBD2 (5 bases). The CDR3 runs to 14 residues. V was pared by 5 bases and J by 0 bases, with 8 bases between. Germline CDR1 reads MNHEY; CDR2 reads SMNVEV (reference sequence).